This T cell receptor beta chain comes out of a study of CD8 T cells in ankylosing spondylitis. The V gene lost 7 bases and the J gene lost 4 bases, with 11 bases spanning the gap. Germline CDR1 reads MDHEN; CDR2 reads SYDVKM. This CDR3 spans 13 amino acids. Notes on this clonotype: Its cognate antigen is unknown.

Study conclusions and caveats: Reportedly, disease-linked clones are significantly enriched in ankylosing spondylitis patients' matched synovial fluid. Apparently characteristic of ankylosing spondylitis blood was a TCR beta motif (under ten highly homologous variants).

Using quantitative 5'-RACE with molecular barcodes, the authors made TCR beta libraries. TCRdb reprocessed the 5' RACE reads with MiXCR, giving one entry per CDR3 protein. The profile shows a few hundred thousand distinct CDR3 sequences, approximately 16% of them singletons. The sample taken for sequencing was blood, either unsorted or a sorted T cell fraction (not recorded which). The chain couples TRBV28 to TRBJ2-1, with D uncertain. The receptor comes from a male donor with ankylosing spondylitis. CDR3: CASNGELYNEQFF. The CDR3, as DNA: TGTGCCAGCAATGGTGAGCTTTACAATGAGCAGTTCTTC. Based on the CDR3 plus reference TRBV28 and TRBJ2-1, the full variable domain is DVKVTQSSRYLVKRTGEKVFLECVQDMDHENMFWYRQDPGLGLRLIYFSYDVKMKEKGDIPEGYSVSREKKERFSLILESASTNQTSMYLCASNGELYNEQFFGPGTRLTVL.